The rows below give T cell receptor beta chains drawn from one sample of a study of shared clonotypes between healthy human individuals. Clones were sequenced by immunoSEQ multiplex PCR, and TCRdb holds only the in-frame ones, with some missing. The sample holds millions of clones, over 85% seen once. Sequencing was carried out using naive CD4+ T cells sorted from blood. These TCRs come from a man between 18 and 29 years old in good health. Both conserved end residues are part of each CDR3. A D gene is named only where the DNA matches it firmly. Clone size appears in some rows only: once, few, many, or a class for an expanded clone.

TRBV5-8	TRBJ2-1	-	-	TGTGCCAGCAGCGAGGAGCTAGCGTCCGGCCAGTTCTTC	CASSEELASGQFF
TRBV6-1	TRBJ2-5	-	TRBD1	TGTGCCAGCAGCCTTTCAGGGGGCGTTGAGACCCAGTACTTC	CASSLSGGVETQYF
TRBV27	TRBJ2-7	-	TRBD2	TGTGCCAGCAGTTTATGGCTAGCGGGCTCCTACGAGCAGTACTTC	CASSLWLAGSYEQYF
TRBV7-2	TRBJ2-3	-	-	TGTGCCAGCAGCCAGGTGGGGGCCAGGGAAGCAAATACGCAGTATTTT	CASSQVGAREANTQYF
TRBV7-9	TRBJ2-1	-	-	TGTGCCAGCAGCACAGGACGCGGGCCCTACAATGAGCAGTTCTTC	CASSTGRGPYNEQFF
TRBV9	TRBJ2-2	-	-	TGTGCCAGCAGCCCCCTTGGAGGGAACACCGGGGAGCTGTTTTTT	CASSPLGGNTGELFF
TRBV5-5	TRBJ2-2	-	-	TGTGCCAGCAGCTTGGTTCCGGGAAAGTTCGCCGGGGAGCTGTTTTTT	CASSLVPGKFAGELFF
TRBV18	TRBJ2-7	-	-	TGTGCCAGCTCACCAGGACTCCCAGTTAGTGGCTACGAGCAGTACTTC	CASSPGLPVSGYEQYF
TRBV2	TRBJ2-5	-	-	TGTGCCAGCAGGGCCGGGGAGACCCAGTACTTC	CASRAGETQYF
TRBV6-1	TRBJ2-3	-	-	TGTGCCACTCCGATCCTTAGCACAGATACGCAGTATTTT	CATPILSTDTQYF
TRBV6-5	TRBJ1-2	-	-	TGTGCCAGCAGTTATGCGAGGGGTTATGGCTACACCTTC	CASSYARGYGYTF
TRBV19	TRBJ2-2	-	-	TGTGCCAGTGGAGACAGGACTATTTCCACCGGGGAGCTGTTTTTT	CASGDRTISTGELFF
TRBV7-2	TRBJ2-7	-	-	TGTGCCAGCAGCAAGATAGCTGAAACCTACGAGCAGTACTTC	CASSKIAETYEQYF
TRBV2	TRBJ1-2	-	-	TGTGCCAGCAGTGAAAACCGGGCCTCTACCTTC	CASSENRASTF
TRBV30	TRBJ1-6	-	-	TGTGCCTGGAGTTTTGGGGGGCTTGGTTCACCCCTCCACTTT	CAWSFGGLGSPLHF
TRBV5-5	TRBJ2-2	-	-	TGTGCCAGCAGCTCACGGCCGGGACGGGTGGACGGGGAGCTGTTTTTT	CASSSRPGRVDGELFF
TRBV5-1	TRBJ2-5	-	-	TGCGCCAGCAGCGGGGGGTCCTCGGGGGAGACCCAGTACTTC	CASSGGSSGETQYF
TRBV5-4	TRBJ2-3	-	TRBD2	TGTGCCAGCAGCCTTGAGGGACTAGCGGGGGCCGGCAGCACAGATACGCAGTATTTT	CASSLEGLAGAGSTDTQYF
TRBV9	TRBJ2-2	-	TRBD2	TGTGCCAGCAGCGTAACTAGCGGGACCGGGGAGCTGTTTTTT	CASSVTSGTGELFF
TRBV18	TRBJ1-4	-	-	TGTGCCAGCTCACCACCATCCGGGCGGAATGAAAAACTGTTTTTT	CASSPPSGRNEKLFF
TRBV11-3	TRBJ2-1	-	TRBD1	TGTGCCAGCAGCTTAGGACAGGGTTTCAATGAGCAGTTCTTC	CASSLGQGFNEQFF
TRBV18	TRBJ2-5	-	-	TGTGCCAGCTCACCAAGGGACGGGGGAGTAGAGACCCAGTACTTC	CASSPRDGGVETQYF
TRBV6-4	TRBJ2-3	-	-	TGTGCCAGCAGTTCCGTACGTGGTTCGGATACGCAGTATTTT	CASSSVRGSDTQYF
TRBV6-4	TRBJ2-1	-	-	TGTGCCAGCAGCCTCGAAAGTGGATACAATGAGCAGTTCTTC	CASSLESGYNEQFF
TRBV5-1	TRBJ2-1	-	TRBD2	TGCGCCAGCAGCCCCCGGGGACTAGCGGGAGCCGGCTACAATGAGCAGTTCTTC	CASSPRGLAGAGYNEQFF
TRBV7-9	TRBJ2-7	-	TRBD1	TGTGCCAGCAGCTTGCTTTTGGGACAGGGACAGCACGAGCAGTACTTC	CASSLLLGQGQHEQYF
TRBV10-3	TRBJ2-2	-	-	TGTGCCACCCGGGACGTTGTTACCGGGGAGCTGTTTTTT	CATRDVVTGELFF
TRBV18	TRBJ1-1	-	-	TGTGCCAGCTCCCTATTGCCCATGAACACTGAAGCTTTCTTT	CASSLLPMNTEAFF
TRBV6-6	TRBJ2-3	-	TRBD1	TGTGCCAGCAGGGAGACAGGGGCAATAAGGGCAGATACGCAGTATTTT	CASRETGAIRADTQYF
TRBV29-1	TRBJ2-1	-	-	TGCAGCGTTGAAGGAGGCCACAATGAGCAGTTCTTC	CSVEGGHNEQFF
TRBV27	TRBJ1-5	-	-	TGTGCCAGCAGCCCTCGGACCTGGCCGAGCAATCAGCCCCAGCATTTT	CASSPRTWPSNQPQHF
TRBV11-2	TRBJ1-2	-	-	TGTGCCAGCAGCTTTTCCTCGGGGGCGGGAGGCTACACCTTC	CASSFSSGAGGYTF
TRBV19	TRBJ2-3	-	-	TGTGCCAGTAGTATGGGGTGGGGGACGAGCACAGATACGCAGTATTTT	CASSMGWGTSTDTQYF
TRBV28	TRBJ2-7	-	-	TGTGCCAGCCGTCGGGACCTTTTGGCCTACGAGCAGTACTTC	CASRRDLLAYEQYF
TRBV19	TRBJ1-2	-	-	TGTGCCAGTAGTACCTCTTGGACAGAAGATGGCTACACCTTC	CASSTSWTEDGYTF
TRBV9	TRBJ2-7	-	-	TGTGCCAGCAGCGTCTCTGCTAGCGACTCCTACGAGCAGTACTTC	CASSVSASDSYEQYF
TRBV29-1	TRBJ2-3	-	-	TGCAGCGGAAGGGACTCCACCTCCACAGATACGCAGTATTTT	CSGRDSTSTDTQYF
TRBV19	TRBJ2-7	-	TRBD2	TGTGCCAGTAGTATAGGAGATAGCGGGGGAACCAACTACGAGCAGTACTTC	CASSIGDSGGTNYEQYF
TRBV19	TRBJ1-3	-	-	TGTGCCAGTAGCACGCATTCGGCCGGCTCTGGAAACACCATATATTTT	CASSTHSAGSGNTIYF
TRBV28	TRBJ1-5	-	-	TGTGCCAGCAGTTTACAGGGGTATAGCAATCAGCCCCAGCATTTT	CASSLQGYSNQPQHF
TRBV7-2	TRBJ2-2	-	TRBD2	TGTGCCAGCAGCACCGGACTAGCTGGGGCCGGGGAGCTGTTTTTT	CASSTGLAGAGELFF
TRBV5-4	TRBJ2-5	-	-	TGTGCCAGCAGCTTGGACGTATCGGTGGGAGAGACCCAGTACTTC	CASSLDVSVGETQYF
TRBV2	TRBJ2-3	-	TRBD2	TGTGCCAGCAGTGAACGCGGGGGGCTGAGCACAGATACGCAGTATTTT	CASSERGGLSTDTQYF
TRBV7-6	TRBJ1-2	-	-	TGTGCCAGCAGCTTAGAGGCAGGAAGCTATGGCTACACCTTC	CASSLEAGSYGYTF
TRBV7-9	TRBJ1-2	-	-	TGTGCCAGCAGCCCCTCCGGACTCACAAACTATGGCTACACCTTC	CASSPSGLTNYGYTF
TRBV5-4	TRBJ2-1	-	-	TGTGCCAGCAGCTTGGGGTCGCAGTCCAATGAGCAGTTCTTC	CASSLGSQSNEQFF
TRBV6-6	TRBJ1-5	-	TRBD1	TGTGCCAGCAGTTCCCCAGGGGGCTCGGGGCAGCCCCAGCATTTT	CASSSPGGSGQPQHF
TRBV4-3	TRBJ2-7	-	-	TGCGCCAGCAGCCTCACGGACGGCGGCGGCTACGAGCAGTACTTC	CASSLTDGGGYEQYF
TRBV27	TRBJ1-5	-	-	TGTGCCAGCAGTTTATTACCGACAGGTTCCCCTGGCAATCAGCCCCAGCATTTT	CASSLLPTGSPGNQPQHF
TRBV5-1	TRBJ2-1	once	TRBD2	TGCGCCTCTGCAGAGGGACTAGCGGGTTATACCTACAATGAGCAGTTCTTC	CASAEGLAGYTYNEQFF
TRBV5-1	TRBJ2-1	-	-	TGCGCCAGCAAGGGGGTTCTCGTTCACAATGAGCAGTTCTTC	CASKGVLVHNEQFF
TRBV5-4	TRBJ2-1	-	-	TGTGCCAGCAGCTTGGAACTAGTCAATGAGCAGTTCTTC	CASSLELVNEQFF
TRBV7-8	TRBJ1-3	-	TRBD1	TGTGCCAGCAGCTCACGACAGGGGGCCCTCTCTGGAAACACCATATATTTT	CASSSRQGALSGNTIYF
TRBV9	TRBJ2-3	-	-	TGTGCCAGCAGCGTTACTAGGAGCACAGATACGCAGTATTTT	CASSVTRSTDTQYF
TRBV6-1	TRBJ2-1	-	TRBD2	TGTGCCAGCAGGCTAGCGGAGTACAATGAGCAGTTCTTC	CASRLAEYNEQFF